These 9 T cell receptor beta chains were sequenced from one sample in a study of blood T cell repertoires in COVID-19. Sequencing used immunoSEQ multiplex PCR; TCRdb keeps in-frame clones, though not all of them. The sample shows about 160,000 clones, 82% of them seen only once. The specimen was peripheral blood. The source of these receptors is a woman in her thirties or forties with COVID-19, enrolled during active disease.

The chain couples TRBV19 to TRBJ1-3; possible D gene TRBD1, 5 bases. Deletions cut 5 bases from V and 0 bases from J, with 11 bases between. There are 15 residues in the CDR3. In germline, CDR1 is LNHDA, CDR2 SQIVND (reference sequence). This chain's CDR3 is CASSSWTRSGNTIYF. The CDR3, as DNA: TGTGCCAGTAGTTCCTGGACACGCTCTGGAAACACCATATATTTT.

The rearrangement links TRBV23-1 to TRBJ2-7, with 8 bases aligning to TRBD1. TRBV23-1 is an open reading frame whose function is uncertain. This CDR3 has 15 residues. V was clipped by 6 bases and J by 1 base; unmatched bases: 8. CDR3 bases: TGCGCCAGCAGACAGGAACAGGGGGGTTCCTACGAGCAGTACGTC. It is translated as CASRQEQGGSYEQYV.

Judged by abundance, this clone is medium-sized (0.01 to 0.1%). V and J are TRBV7-2 and TRBJ2-3, with TRBD2 matching over 7 bases. The CDR3 sequence is 14 residues long. The V gene end was trimmed by 10 bases and the J gene end by 1 base; junction bases not matched to a gene: 8. In germline, CDR1 is SGHTA, CDR2 FQGNSA. CDR3 protein: CAITGTTRTDTQYF. The CDR3 region has the DNA TGTGCCATTACTGGGACTACGCGCACAGATACGCAGTATTTT.

CDR3 DNA sequence: TGCGCCAGCAGCCAAGACATGGGACTAGCGGGAGGGCAGTACGAGCAGTACTTC. Its protein product is CASSQDMGLAGGQYEQYF. V is TRBV4-1 and J is TRBJ2-7, with 16 bases identical to TRBD2. The CDR3 sequence is 18 residues long. From germline, CDR1 is MGHRA and CDR2 YSYEKL. V gave up 0 bases and J gave up 4 bases; unmatched junction bases: 6.

The chain carries TRBV9 and TRBJ2-5; TRBD2 matches at 10 bases. J lost 5 bases, V lost 0 bases, and 4 bases had no gene match. CDR1 and CDR2 from the germline V gene are SGDLS and YYNGEE. CDR3 length equals 15 residues. The CDR3 DNA reads TGTGCCAGCAGCGTAGCGGGAGCGGGAGGGGAGACCCAGTACTTC. Translated, it gives CASSVAGAGGETQYF.

The V call is TRBV7-9, the J call TRBJ1-4; no definite D call. The CDR3 covers 13 residues. V was trimmed by 3 bases and J by 6 bases, leaving 8 bases between them. Germline assignment: CDR1 SEHNR and CDR2 FQNEAQ (reference sequence). For the CDR3, the DNA is TGTGCCAGCAGCTTGTGGGAGGATGAAAAACTGTTTTTT. Translating it yields CASSLWEDEKLFF.

This clone was recorded only once. The J gene is TRBJ2-1, the V gene TRBV6-5, with 7 nucleotides matching TRBD2. The germline V gene has CDR1 MNHEY and CDR2 SVGAGI. V trimming: 10 bases; J trimming: 5 bases; junction bases outside the gene matches: 14. This CDR3 region has 15 residues. Here the CDR3 DNA reads TGTGCCACCCTAGGGTTGGGGGAGGGCCACAATGAGCAGTTCTTC. It is translated as CATLGLGEGHNEQFF.

The chain joins TRBV19 to TRBJ1-5; D possibly corresponds to TRBD1 (5 bases). Germline CDR1 and CDR2: LNHDA and SQIVND (reference sequence). V was pared by 2 bases and J by 9 bases, with 8 bases between. CDR3 length: 12 residues. Here the CDR3 DNA reads TGTGCCAGTAGTATACGGGGGGGGCCCCAGCATTTT. Translation gives CASSIRGGPQHF. The whole variable domain, filled in from reference TRBV19 and TRBJ1-5, reads DGGITQSPKYLFRKEGQNVTLSCEQNLNHDAMYWYRQDPGQGLRLIYYSQIVNDFQKGDIAEGYSVSREKKESFPLTVTSAQKNPTAFYLCASSIRGGPQHFGDGTRLSIL.

V and J are TRBV18 and TRBJ2-5, with TRBD2 identical over 9 bases. The CDR3 consists of 14 residues. CDR1 is KGHSH and CDR2 is LQKENI in the germline V gene. With V trimmed by 3 bases and J by 5 bases, 4 bases remained unmatched. The CDR3 is CASSPGTSSETQYF. CDR3 bases: TGTGCCAGCTCACCTGGGACTAGCAGCGAGACCCAGTACTTC.